These 23 T cell receptor beta chains originate from one sample sequenced in a study of neurological immune-mediated disorders. TCRdb redid the calling of the 5' RACE reads with MiXCR, one entry per CDR3 protein. The sample contains 50,000 or so distinct CDR3 sequences, under 15% of which appear only once. Time point of the sample: longitudinal time-point 2. Sequenced material: PBMCs. Receptors were obtained from a male donor with HTLV-1-associated myelopathy (HAM/TSP).

This clonotype was recorded at least ten times. The V call is TRBV5-1, the J call TRBJ2-7; D remains ambiguous. The V end was cut by 2 bases, the J end by 1 base, with 13 bases between. The CDR3 length is 15 residues. Per germline, CDR1 SGHRS and CDR2 YFSETQ. The CDR3 nucleotides read TGCGCCAGCAGCTTCGATCCGGTCAGATCCTACGAGCAGTACTTC. It yields the protein CASSFDPVRSYEQYF.

The rearrangement joins TRBV20-1 to TRBJ2-3, with D possibly TRBD2 on 7 matching bases. V shed 6 bases and J shed 2 bases, with 15 bases lying between them. Germline CDR1 is DFQATT and CDR2 is SNEGSKA (reference sequence). The CDR3 is 14 residues long. Here the CDR3 reads CSAHPRGATDTQYF. The CDR3 DNA sequence: TGCAGTGCCCATCCCCGGGGGGCCACAGATACGCAGTATTTT.

This clonotype was seen at least ten times. The chain links TRBV28 to TRBJ2-1; a possible D gene is TRBD1 (5 bases). The V end was cut by 6 bases, the J end by 2 bases, with 11 bases between. The CDR3 is 14 residues long. In germline, CDR1 is MDHEN, CDR2 SYDVKM. The CDR3 DNA reads as TGTGCCAGCAGCAGGACACATACCTACAATGAGCAGTTCTTC. Translating gives CASSRTHTYNEQFF.

This clonotype occurred many times. The chain couples TRBV7-2 to TRBJ1-5; D is unresolved. This CDR3 has 13 amino acids. V lost 4 bases, J lost 5 bases, and 9 bases lay in between. Germline V gene data show CDR1 as SGHTA and CDR2 as FQGNSA. The CDR3 is CASSSAVHQPQHF. The CDR3 region has the DNA TGTGCCAGCAGCTCCGCGGTCCATCAGCCCCAGCATTTT.

The table lists this clonotype with many counts. The chain links TRBV4-3 to TRBJ2-3; 9 bases line up with TRBD2. The V and J ends lost 1 base and 3 bases, in that order; junction bases with no gene match: 8. Germline CDR1 is LGHNA and CDR2 is YSLEER. This CDR3 comprises 17 residues. This CDR3 reads CASSQAIYSGGTDTQYF. The CDR3 nucleotides read TGCGCCAGCAGCCAAGCGATCTATAGCGGGGGAACAGATACGCAGTATTTT.

This clonotype was counted at least ten times. This chain links TRBV20-1 with TRBJ2-3; 9 nucleotides agree with TRBD2. In germline, CDR1 is DFQATT, CDR2 SNEGSKA (reference sequence). J was trimmed by 1 base and V by 2 bases; bases with no gene match: 4. The CDR3 runs to 15 residues. The CDR3 DNA is TGCAGTGCTAGACTAGCGGGGAAGGGCACAGATACGCAGTATTTT. It codes for CSARLAGKGTDTQYF.

This clonotype was recorded at least ten times. This sequence joins TRBV6-2 or TRBV6-3 and TRBJ2-3, with TRBD2 identical over 9 bases. There are 19 residues in the CDR3. Germline assignment: CDR1 MNHEY and CDR2 SVGEGT. J was trimmed by 0 bases and V by 2 bases; bases with no gene match: 12. The CDR3 DNA is TGTGCCAGCAGTTACGAGCCGCGGCTAGCGGGGACAAGCACAGATACGCAGTATTTT. This codes for CASSYEPRLAGTSTDTQYF.

This clonotype was counted only a few times. The V gene is TRBV14, the J gene TRBJ1-1, with D possibly being TRBD1 (5 bases). Germline CDR1 SGHDN, CDR2 FVKESK. V lost 0 bases to trimming and J lost 5 bases, with 25 bases between them. The CDR3 has 19 residues. The CDR3 loop is CASSQENFLGVLRWTEAFF. The CDR3 DNA follows: TGTGCCAGCAGCCAAGAAAATTTTCTAGGGGTTCTACGTTGGACTGAAGCTTTCTTT.

Many counts were recorded for this clonotype. The rearrangement links TRBV6-5 to TRBJ2-5, with 8 bases that match TRBD2. Germline CDR1 MNHEY, CDR2 SVGAGI. J gave up 9 bases and V 3 bases, and 3 bases lay outside the gene matches. The CDR3 runs 12 residues. CDR3 nucleotide sequence: TGTGCCAGCAGTTATGGCGGGGGGCCCCAGTACTTC. Translated, it gives CASSYGGGPQYF.

This clonotype was observed at least ten times. The genes are TRBV6-1 and TRBJ2-5; 8 bases align to TRBD1. The CDR3 is 15 residues long. Trimming took 7 bases from V and 5 from J; bases not matched to a gene: 12. CDR1 and CDR2 (germline): MNHNS, SASEGT. DNA of the CDR3: TGTGCCAGCATTAAGCCAGGGGGCCAGGGGGAGACCCAGTACTTC. Translation gives CASIKPGGQGETQYF.

This clonotype has at least ten counts. The genes are TRBV20-1 and TRBJ2-1, with a tentative D call TRBD1 (5 bases). Germline CDR1 DFQATT, CDR2 SNEGSKA (reference sequence). CDR3 length: 14 residues. The V gene lost 2 bases and the J gene lost 2 bases, with 10 bases spanning the gap. The CDR3 region is CSARQGNAYNEQFF. DNA for the CDR3: TGCAGTGCTAGACAGGGTAACGCCTACAATGAGCAGTTCTTC.

The chain joins TRBV29-1 to TRBJ1-1; D is perhaps TRBD1 (6 bases). Germline CDR1 and CDR2: SQVTM and ANQGSEA. Trimming took 1 base from V and 1 from J, leaving 7 bases between them. The CDR3 loop spans 13 amino acids. The CDR3 loop is CSVEGTANTEAFF. DNA of the CDR3: TGCAGCGTTGAAGGGACAGCGAACACTGAAGCTTTCTTT.

In this sample, this clonotype turned up many times. The J gene is TRBJ1-5, the V gene TRBV20-1, with D perhaps TRBD1 (6 bases). The CDR3 is made up of 15 amino acids. Germline V gives CDR1 DFQATT, CDR2 SNEGSKA (reference sequence). Trimming left V 5 bases short and J 0 bases short, with 14 bases between. The CDR3 loop reads CSALRDTNSNQPQHF. Here the CDR3 DNA reads TGCAGTGCTCTTCGGGACACCAATAGCAATCAGCCCCAGCATTTT.

This clonotype was counted ten times or more. The chain carries TRBV7-2 and TRBJ1-1; D perhaps matches TRBD1 (6 bases). V was cut by 2 bases and J by 4 bases, with 14 bases left in between. CDR3 length equals 15 residues. Germline assignment: CDR1 SGHTA and CDR2 FQGNSA. The CDR3, as DNA: TGTGCCAGCAGCTTAATTGGGCAGGGGAGCACTGAAGCTTTCTTT. Translated, it gives CASSLIGQGSTEAFF.

This clonotype came up many times. This chain's CDR3 is CSVDRSPNEKLFF. As DNA, the CDR3 is TGCAGCGTGGACAGGTCCCCTAATGAAAAACTGTTTTTT. The chain links TRBV29-1 to TRBJ1-4; 7 bases fit TRBD1. This CDR3 comprises 13 residues. The V gene's germline CDR1 is SQVTM and CDR2 ANQGSEA. The ends lost 6 bases at V and 3 bases at J; junction bases unmatched: 4.

This clonotype was found many times. The chain couples TRBV7-3 to TRBJ1-1; no firm D call. CDR1 is SGHTA and CDR2 is FQGTGA in the germline V gene. V lost 5 bases to trimming and J lost 1 base, with 8 bases between them. This CDR3 is built from 13 residues. The CDR3 loop is CASSPQSNTEAFF. DNA of the CDR3: TGTGCCAGCAGCCCCCAGTCGAACACTGAAGCTTTCTTT.

This clonotype was recorded many times. V is TRBV4-3 and J is TRBJ2-5, with TRBD2 identical over 11 bases. The CDR3 length is 18 residues. Trimming took 0 bases from V and 5 from J; bases not matched to a gene: 11. The germline V gene encodes CDR1 LGHNA and CDR2 YSLEER. The DNA for the CDR3 is TGCGCCAGCAGCCAAGATTTCACTCTAGCGGGGGGTCTGGAGACCCAGTACTTC. It encodes CASSQDFTLAGGLETQYF.

This clonotype was recorded at least ten times. This chain links TRBV28 with TRBJ2-7; D may be TRBD1 (6 bases). The CDR3 extends over 12 amino acids. Germline CDR1 and CDR2: MDHEN and SYDVKM. Trimming took off 6 bases at V and 6 bases at J, with 12 bases between the two ends. The CDR3 DNA is TGTGCCAGCAGGGGGAACAGGGTCGAGCAGTACTTC. This codes for CASRGNRVEQYF.

This clonotype has at least ten counts. This chain joins TRBV12-3 or TRBV12-4 and TRBJ2-7; 7 bases match TRBD1. This CDR3 is 14 amino acids long. V lost 6 bases, J lost 1 base, and 6 bases stayed unmatched. CDR3 protein: CASSPTGVSYEQYF. CDR3 coding DNA: TGTGCCAGCAGCCCCACAGGGGTTTCCTACGAGCAGTACTTC.

This clonotype showed up many times. The rearrangement links TRBV7-6 to TRBJ1-5; possibly TRBD1 for D (6 bases). This CDR3 has 14 amino acids. Trimming pared 0 bases from V and 6 bases from J, leaving 9 bases between. CDR1 and CDR2 (germline): SGHVS, FNYEAQ. CDR3 region: CASSLAGDTQPQHF. CDR3 nucleotides: TGTGCCAGCAGCTTAGCAGGGGACACTCAGCCCCAGCATTTT.

The chain combines TRBV29-1 with TRBJ2-6, with D tentatively TRBD2 (5 bases). Trimming pared 0 bases from V and 10 bases from J, leaving 19 bases between. Germline assignment: CDR1 SQVTM and CDR2 ANQGSEA. CDR3 size: 16 residues. This CDR3 reads CSVEDSVRAGSNVLTF. The CDR3 coding sequence is TGCAGCGTTGAAGATTCAGTGAGGGCCGGGTCTAACGTCCTGACTTTC.

This clonotype was found many times. The J gene is TRBJ1-6, the V gene TRBV6-6; D is perhaps TRBD1 (6 bases). The germline gives CDR1 MNHNY, CDR2 SVGAGI (reference sequence). This CDR3 has 15 residues. V was cut by 5 bases and J by 9 bases, with 17 bases left in between. This chain's CDR3 is CASSARGGSGSPLHF. The CDR3 bases are TGTGCCAGCAGTGCTCGAGGGGGTTCCGGTTCACCCCTCCACTTT.

The table lists this clonotype with many counts. The chain couples TRBV5-1 to TRBJ1-6, with a tentative D call TRBD1 (6 bases). The length of the CDR3 is 17 residues. Germline V gene lookup returns CDR1 SGHRS and CDR2 YFSETQ. Trimming pared 1 base from V and 8 bases from J, leaving 19 bases between. CDR3 residues: CASSLLSSPSGDSPLHF. CDR3 nucleotide sequence: TGCGCCAGCAGCTTGCTTTCAAGTCCATCAGGGGATTCACCCCTCCACTTT. Full variable domain (rest looked up from reference TRBV5-1 and TRBJ1-6): KAGVTQTPRYLIKTRGQQVTLSCSPISGHRSVSWYQQTPGQGLQFLFEYFSETQRNKGNFPGRFSGRQFSNSRSEMNVSTLELGDSALYLCASSLLSSPSGDSPLHFGNGTRLTVT.